This T cell receptor beta chain stems from a study of identifying expanded T cells in peripheral blood. Study conclusions and caveats: Across healthy donors, higher total template counts meant significantly greater approximately two-week count variance.

Healthy donors had no documented immune events, such as infections, while sampled. Profiling relied on immunoSEQ multiplex PCR, and the TCRdb table lists in-frame clones only, not all of them. Here the sample spans roughly 100,000 clones, roughly 87% being singletons. Note on this clone: The antigen is undetermined.

The CDR3 is 13 amino acids. In germline, CDR1 is ENHRY, CDR2 SYGVKD. The V end was cut by 0 bases, the J end by 6 bases, with 8 bases between. The chain recombines TRBV10-3 with TRBJ1-2; D gene ambiguous. Source material: blood. This receptor was taken from a person aged 18 to 70 in good health. The CDR3 DNA sequence: TGTGCCATCAGTGAGTCAGGGCTCGATGGCTACACCTTC. As protein: CAISESGLDGYTF.